The 24 T cell receptor beta chains presented below share a single source sample, sequenced in a study of OX40 agonist ivuxolimab in advanced cancers. TCRdb keeps only in-frame clones here, not all; method: immunoSEQ multiplex PCR. The sample carries roughly 80,000 clones, about 86% recorded once. This sample comprised CD4+ or CD8+ T cells sorted from blood, obtained in a trial of the OX40 agonist ivuxolimab. The source is an adult with an advanced solid tumor such as melanoma, head and neck, liver or kidney cancer.

The V gene is TRBV28, the J gene TRBJ1-2; D not resolved. The CDR3 covers 12 residues. The germline V gene encodes CDR1 MDHEN and CDR2 SYDVKM. V lost 3 bases and J 8 bases, leaving 10 bases between the germline ends. CDR3 coding DNA: TGTGCCAGCAGTTTCCAGGACCGGGGCTACACCTTC. This gives the protein CASSFQDRGYTF.

The gene calls are TRBV10-3 and TRBJ2-3; 11 nucleotides align to TRBD2. Germline assignment: CDR1 ENHRY and CDR2 SYGVKD. After removal of 2 bases from V and 4 bases from J, the junction contained 5 bases not matched to a gene. CDR3 length equals 16 residues. CDR3 bases: TGTGCCATCAGTGAGCTTAGCGGGGGGGGCGCAGATACGCAGTATTTT. Its translation is CAISELSGGGADTQYF.

CDR3 DNA: TGTGCCAGTAGTAATCAGGTCTCCTACGAGCAGTACTTC. Translating it yields CASSNQVSYEQYF. The chain couples TRBV19 to TRBJ2-7; D remains ambiguous. V was shortened by 4 bases and J by 0 bases, with 7 bases between the two germline ends. This CDR3 has 13 amino acids. Germline values: CDR1 LNHDA, CDR2 SQIVND (reference sequence).

The chain has TRBV7-3 and TRBJ1-1; D gene unclear. The CDR3 runs to 13 residues. The V end was cut by 0 bases, the J end by 1 base, with 3 bases between. The V gene's germline CDR1 is SGHTA and CDR2 FQGTGA. The CDR3 DNA reads TGTGCCAGCAGCTTAACGGCGAACACTGAAGCTTTCTTT. This encodes CASSLTANTEAFF.

The chain combines TRBV5-1 with TRBJ1-1; D call uncertain. The CDR3 is made up of 13 amino acids. CDR1 and CDR2 (germline): SGHRS, YFSETQ. The V and J ends lost 4 bases and 7 bases respectively, with 14 bases between them. The CDR3 DNA reads as TGCGCCAGCAGCCCCATTATGGGAGGTGAAGCTTTCTTT. Translated, it gives CASSPIMGGEAFF.

V usage is TRBV30 and J usage is TRBJ1-1, with a tentative D call TRBD1 (6 bases). There are 13 residues in the CDR3. Germline V gene data show CDR1 as GTSNPN and CDR2 as SVGIG (reference sequence). V shed 5 bases and J shed 2 bases, with 12 bases lying between them. The CDR3: CAWRQAQNTEAFF. CDR3 coding DNA: TGTGCCTGGCGACAGGCCCAAAACACTGAAGCTTTCTTT. The variable domain in full, with the rest retrieved from reference TRBV30 and TRBJ1-1, is SQTIHQWPATLVQPVGSPLSLECTVEGTSNPNLYWYRQAAGRGLQLLFYSVGIGQISSEVPQNLSASRPQDRQFILSSKKLLLSDSGFYLCAWRQAQNTEAFFGQGTRLTVV.

The chain combines TRBV2 with TRBJ1-5, with 10 bases lining up with TRBD1. The germline CDR1 and CDR2 sequences are SNHLY and FYNNEI. This CDR3 is built from 16 residues. The V and J ends lost 6 bases and 6 bases, in that order; junction bases with no gene match: 11. The CDR3 nucleotides read TGTGCCAGCAGCCCTCCGGTGGGACAGGGGTTTCAGCCCCAGCATTTT. This translates into CASSPPVGQGFQPQHF.

This clone showed up just a few times. J is TRBJ2-1 and V is TRBV7-2; 8 nucleotides line up with TRBD2. Trimming at V came to 5 bases and at J to 4 bases, leaving 13 bases not matched to a gene. The CDR3 is 17 residues long. In germline, CDR1 is SGHTA, CDR2 FQGNSA. The CDR3 region is CASSPPWRASGYNEQFF. CDR3 DNA: TGTGCCAGCAGCCCCCCATGGCGGGCTAGCGGGTACAATGAGCAGTTCTTC.

J is TRBJ2-1 and V is TRBV11-3; a weak D match, TRBD2 (6 bases). V shed 5 bases and J shed 9 bases, with 14 bases lying between them. The CDR3 is 13 residues long. Germline V gene data show CDR1 as SGHNT and CDR2 as YENEEA. The CDR3 is CASSLTSYGEQFF. Written as DNA, the CDR3 is TGTGCCAGCAGCCTGACTAGTTACGGTGAGCAGTTCTTC.

This sequence joins TRBV7-2 and TRBJ1-5; 7 positions agree with TRBD1. Germline V gene lookup returns CDR1 SGHTA and CDR2 FQGNSA. The CDR3 runs to 15 residues. V shed 6 bases, J shed 1 base, and the junction held 6 bases outside the gene matches. The CDR3 DNA is TGTGCCAGCAGTCTTGAGGGGGCAAGCAATCAGCCCCAGCATTTT. It is translated as CASSLEGASNQPQHF.

The J gene is TRBJ1-1, the V gene TRBV14, with D unclear. The V gene's germline CDR1 is SGHDN and CDR2 FVKESK. V lost 4 bases, J lost 1 base, and 7 bases lay in between. This CDR3 has 13 residues. CDR3 amino acids: CASSPNRNTEAFF. CDR3 coding DNA: TGTGCCAGCAGCCCGAATCGGAACACTGAAGCTTTCTTT.

The gene calls are TRBV28 and TRBJ1-1; D is uncertain. V lost 7 bases and J 0 bases, leaving 15 bases between the germline ends. CDR1 and CDR2 from the germline V gene are MDHEN and SYDVKM. The length of the CDR3 is 15 residues. The CDR3 DNA is TGTGCCAGCACTCTTATGGGGTACATGAACACTGAAGCTTTCTTT. Its protein is CASTLMGYMNTEAFF.

The chain recombines TRBV2 with TRBJ1-3; D is undetermined. V was shortened by 6 bases and J by 0 bases, with 12 bases between the two germline ends. The V gene's germline CDR1 is SNHLY and CDR2 FYNNEI. The length of the CDR3 is 15 residues. The CDR3 protein is CASRRLDSSGNTIYF. The DNA for the CDR3 is TGTGCCAGCAGGAGGCTCGACTCCTCTGGAAACACCATATATTTT.

This clone was counted a single time. The chain couples TRBV11-2 to TRBJ2-7, with 11 bases matching TRBD1. J gave up 6 bases and V 3 bases, and 4 bases lay outside the gene matches. In germline, CDR1 is SGHAT, CDR2 FQNNGV. CDR3 length: 14 residues. CDR3 region: CASSLGQGGREQYF. In nucleotides, the CDR3 is TGTGCCAGCAGCTTGGGACAGGGGGGACGCGAGCAGTACTTC.

This sequence joins TRBV5-8 and TRBJ2-5; 14 positions match TRBD2. CDR1 is SGHTS and CDR2 is YDEGEE in the germline V gene. With V trimmed by 0 bases and J by 5 bases, 9 bases remained unmatched. The CDR3 covers 18 residues. CDR3 nucleotide sequence: TGTGCCAGCAGCTTGGCACGACTAGCGGGAGGGCCTGGGGAGACCCAGTACTTC. Its translation: CASSLARLAGGPGETQYF.

Only a few counts were recorded for this clone. The chain is built from TRBV2 and TRBJ1-5; 8 positions agree with TRBD1. CDR3 length equals 14 residues. With V trimmed by 7 bases and J by 4 bases, 6 bases remained unmatched. Germline CDR1 and CDR2: SNHLY and FYNNEI. CDR3 residues: CASTLDRGNQPQHF. Here the CDR3 DNA reads TGTGCCAGCACCCTAGACAGGGGAAATCAGCCCCAGCATTTT.

The rearrangement uses TRBV5-3 and TRBJ2-2, with D unresolved. TRBV5-3 belongs to the ORF category, with a function that is uncertain. This CDR3 is built from 12 residues. The V end lost 0 bases, the J end lost 8 bases, and 5 bases lay between the germline ends. The DNA of the CDR3 is TGTGCCAGAAGCTTGGCTTGTGGGGAGCTGTTTTTT. This gives the protein CARSLACGELFF.

This clone has only a few counts. The CDR3 sequence: CASSLNPTSYGYTF. CDR3 nucleotides: TGTGCCAGCAGCTTGAACCCAACGAGCTATGGCTACACCTTC. This chain joins TRBV5-5 and TRBJ1-2; D call uncertain. The CDR3 is 14 residues long. The V gene lost 1 base and the J gene lost 4 bases, with 11 bases spanning the gap. CDR1 is SGHKS, CDR2 YYEKEE, per germline (reference sequence).

The rearrangement joins TRBV6-1 to TRBJ2-1; TRBD2 matches 7 bases. There are 15 residues in the CDR3. Germline CDR1 MNHNS, CDR2 SASEGT. J was trimmed by 4 bases and V by 0 bases; bases with no gene match: 3. The CDR3 nucleotides are TGTGCCAGCAGTGAAGCGCCTAGCGGATACAATGAGCAGTTCTTC. Its translation is CASSEAPSGYNEQFF.

Comments on this clone: At one end, the junction sequence differs from germline, possibly due to a read error. CDR3 residues: CASSLDLGVAGTYKQYF. The CDR3 nucleotides are TGTGCCAGCAGCTTAGATCTGGGGGTAGCGGGAACCTACAAGCAGTACTTC. This chain uses TRBV11-2 with TRBJ2-7; 8 nucleotides agree with TRBD2. The CDR3 spans 17 residues. CDR1 and CDR2 (germline): SGHAT, FQNNGV.

This sequence joins TRBV5-1 and TRBJ2-7, with TRBD1 matching over 8 bases. V was pared by 4 bases and J by 7 bases, with 13 bases of the junction left unmatched. Germline V gene lookup returns CDR1 SGHRS and CDR2 YFSETQ. The CDR3 consists of 15 residues. The CDR3 nucleotides are TGCGCCAGCAGCATTCAGGGGGCTAGGACGAGTGAGCAGTACTTC. Protein sequence: CASSIQGARTSEQYF.

J is TRBJ1-5 and V is TRBV28, with D unresolved. Deletions cut 6 bases from V and 4 bases from J, with 25 bases between. The CDR3 loop spans 18 amino acids. The germline CDR1 and CDR2 sequences are MDHEN and SYDVKM. CDR3 in amino acids: CASRRDSLALRNNQPQHF. The CDR3 nucleotides read TGTGCCAGCAGGAGGGATTCCCTAGCCCTCCGGAATAATCAGCCCCAGCATTTT.

This clone was seen only a few times. The chain joins TRBV6-1 to TRBJ2-4; 7 bases match TRBD2. This CDR3 comprises 16 residues. V dropped 1 base and J dropped 1; count of bases not matched to a gene: 4. Per the germline V gene, CDR1 is MNHNS and CDR2 is SASEGT. CDR3 coding DNA: TGTGCCAGCAGTGAAGGAGGCGGGAGCGCCAAAAACATTCAGTACTTC. Protein product: CASSEGGGSAKNIQYF.

The rearrangement uses TRBV20-1 and TRBJ1-1, with D perhaps matching TRBD1 (6 bases). Germline V gene sequence: CDR1 DFQATT, CDR2 SNEGSKA (reference sequence). The germline V and J ends were trimmed by 4 bases and 10 bases, with 10 bases remaining between them. The CDR3 covers 10 residues. The CDR3 region has the DNA TGCAGTGCTATGAGGGACACAGCTTTCTTT. It is translated as CSAMRDTAFF.